This T cell receptor (beta chain) was identified in a study of spatial heterogeneity in lung cancer. The overall study: Tumor-region TCR transcript counts correlated strongly with a T cell module score from matched bulk RNA-seq. On average, each unique TCR and UMI combination appeared more than ten times in raw reads.

The time point here: sample taken at primary tumor resection. This clonotype occurred many times. What it binds is unknown. This beta chain turned up in a library designed for alpha chains; as an off-target read, its abundance says little. MiXCR, applied by TCRdb to the 5' RACE reads, yields one record per CDR3 protein. The data hold 4,000 to 5,500 distinct CDR3 sequences, with 9.5% to 15% observed a single time. V was trimmed by 1 base and J by 15 bases, leaving 16 bases between them. Germline CDR1 and CDR2: LGHDT and YNNKEL (reference sequence). The CDR3 has 13 amino acids. Findings and limits, study-wide: Sequencing reached an estimated coverage of tumor T cells that was only around 7% for alpha chains and approximately 13% for beta chains. Tumoral mutation counts were tracked by counts of expanded intratumoral alpha and beta TCRs.

The sequence was obtained from a male donor with early-stage non-small cell lung cancer. This sample comprised lung tumor tissue, obtained at surgery. The rearrangement joins TRBV3-1 to TRBJ1-5; the D gene is possibly TRBD1 (6 bases). The CDR3 region has the DNA TGTGCCAGCAGCCAAGGAGGGACACCAGGTCGGCATTTT. It codes for CASSQGGTPGRHF.